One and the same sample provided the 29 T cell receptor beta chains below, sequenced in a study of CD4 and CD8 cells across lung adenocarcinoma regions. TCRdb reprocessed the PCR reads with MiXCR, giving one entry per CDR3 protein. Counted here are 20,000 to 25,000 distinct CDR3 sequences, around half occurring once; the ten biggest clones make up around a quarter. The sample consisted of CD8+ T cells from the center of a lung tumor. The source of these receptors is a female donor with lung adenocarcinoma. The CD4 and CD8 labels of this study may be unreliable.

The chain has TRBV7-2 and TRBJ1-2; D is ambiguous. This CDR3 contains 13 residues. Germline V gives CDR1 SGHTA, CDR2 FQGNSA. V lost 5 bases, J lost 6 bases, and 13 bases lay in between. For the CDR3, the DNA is TGTGCCAGCAGCGCCTACTATAATGATGGCTACACCTTC. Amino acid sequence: CASSAYYNDGYTF.

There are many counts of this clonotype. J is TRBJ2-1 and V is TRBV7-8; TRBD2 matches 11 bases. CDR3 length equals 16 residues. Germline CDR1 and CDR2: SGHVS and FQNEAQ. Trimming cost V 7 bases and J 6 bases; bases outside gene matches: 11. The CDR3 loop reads CASNSMLLAGANEQFF. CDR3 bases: TGTGCCAGCAATTCAATGTTACTAGCGGGAGCCAATGAGCAGTTCTTC.

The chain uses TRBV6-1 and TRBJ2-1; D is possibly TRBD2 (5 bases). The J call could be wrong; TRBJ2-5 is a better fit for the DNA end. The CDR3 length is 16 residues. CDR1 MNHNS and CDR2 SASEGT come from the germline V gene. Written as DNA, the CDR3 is TGTGCCAGCAGGGGCGACGGAGGCCGAGACCAAAACACCCAGTACTTC. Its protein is CASRGDGGRDQNTQYF.

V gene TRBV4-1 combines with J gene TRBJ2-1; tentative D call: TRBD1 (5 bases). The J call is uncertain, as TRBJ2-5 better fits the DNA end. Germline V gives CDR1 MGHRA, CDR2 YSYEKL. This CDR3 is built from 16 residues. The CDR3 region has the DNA TGCGCCAGCAGCCAAGTCCCAGGGATGGTAGTTGAGACCCAGTACTTC. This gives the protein CASSQVPGMVVETQYF.

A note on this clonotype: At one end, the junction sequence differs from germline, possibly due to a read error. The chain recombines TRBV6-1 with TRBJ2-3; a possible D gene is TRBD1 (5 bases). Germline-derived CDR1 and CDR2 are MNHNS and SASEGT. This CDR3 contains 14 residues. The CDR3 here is CAGSGARGLGTQYF. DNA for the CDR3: TGTGCCGGCAGTGGGGCCCGTGGCCTAGGTACCCAGTATTTT.

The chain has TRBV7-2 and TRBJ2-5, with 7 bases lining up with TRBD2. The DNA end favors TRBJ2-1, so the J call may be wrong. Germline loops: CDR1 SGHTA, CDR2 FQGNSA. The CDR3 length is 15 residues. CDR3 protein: CASSLVGGSYNEQFF. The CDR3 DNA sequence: TGTGCCAGCAGCTTAGTGGGGGGGTCCTACAATGAGCAGTTCTTC.

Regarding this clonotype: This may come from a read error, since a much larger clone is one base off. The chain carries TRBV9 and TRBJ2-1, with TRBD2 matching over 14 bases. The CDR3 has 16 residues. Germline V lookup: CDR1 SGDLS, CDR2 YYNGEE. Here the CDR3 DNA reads TGTGCCAGCAGCCCGGGACTAGCGGGGGTTCAAGAGACCCGGTACTTC. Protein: CASSPGLAGVQETRYF.

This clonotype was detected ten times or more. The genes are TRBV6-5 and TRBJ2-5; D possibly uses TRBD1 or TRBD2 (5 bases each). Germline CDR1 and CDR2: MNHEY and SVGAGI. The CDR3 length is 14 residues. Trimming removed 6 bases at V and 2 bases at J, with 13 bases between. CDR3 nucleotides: TGTGCCAGCAGCCGACAGTGGGGGCAAGAGACCCAGTACTTC. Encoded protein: CASSRQWGQETQYF.

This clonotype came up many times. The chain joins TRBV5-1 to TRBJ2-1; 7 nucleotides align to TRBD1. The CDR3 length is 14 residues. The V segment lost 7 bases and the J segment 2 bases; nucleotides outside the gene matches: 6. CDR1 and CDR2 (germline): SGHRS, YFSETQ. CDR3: CASSRDSTYNEQFF. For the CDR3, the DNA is TGCGCCAGCTCCCGGGACAGTACCTACAATGAGCAGTTCTTC. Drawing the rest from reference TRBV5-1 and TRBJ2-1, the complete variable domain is KAGVTQTPRYLIKTRGQQVTLSCSPISGHRSVSWYQQTPGQGLQFLFEYFSETQRNKGNFPGRFSGRQFSNSRSEMNVSTLELGDSALYLCASSRDSTYNEQFFGPGTRLTVL.

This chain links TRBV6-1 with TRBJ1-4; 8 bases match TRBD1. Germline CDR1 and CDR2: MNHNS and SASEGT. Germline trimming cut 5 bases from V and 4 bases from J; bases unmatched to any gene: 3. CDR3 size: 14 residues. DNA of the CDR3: TGTGCCAGCAGTCGGGACAGGTTTAATGAAAAACTGTTTTTT. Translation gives CASSRDRFNEKLFF.

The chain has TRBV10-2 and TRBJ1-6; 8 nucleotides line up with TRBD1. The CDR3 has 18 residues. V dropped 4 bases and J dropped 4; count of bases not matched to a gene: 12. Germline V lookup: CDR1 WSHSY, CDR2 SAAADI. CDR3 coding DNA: TGCGCCAGCAGTGTGGACAGGGCCCATAGTTTTTATAATTCACCCCTCCACTTT. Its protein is CASSVDRAHSFYNSPLHF.

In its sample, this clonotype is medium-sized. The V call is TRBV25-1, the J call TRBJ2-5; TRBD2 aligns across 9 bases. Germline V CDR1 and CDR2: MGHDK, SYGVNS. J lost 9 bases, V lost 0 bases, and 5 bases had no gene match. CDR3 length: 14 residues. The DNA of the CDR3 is TGTGCCAGCAGTGAATACGTGACTAGCGGAGCCCAGTACTTC. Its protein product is CASSEYVTSGAQYF.

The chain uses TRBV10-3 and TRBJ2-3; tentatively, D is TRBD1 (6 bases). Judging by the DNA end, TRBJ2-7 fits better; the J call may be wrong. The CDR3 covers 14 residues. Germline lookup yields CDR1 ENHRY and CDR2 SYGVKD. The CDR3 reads CAGIGASGADTQYF. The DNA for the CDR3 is TGTGCGGGCATAGGGGCCTCAGGGGCAGATACGCAGTACTTC.

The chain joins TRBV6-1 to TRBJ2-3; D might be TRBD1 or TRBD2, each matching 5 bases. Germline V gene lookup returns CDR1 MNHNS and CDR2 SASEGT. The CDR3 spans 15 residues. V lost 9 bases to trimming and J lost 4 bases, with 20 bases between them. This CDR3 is CARGHQGVRADTQYF. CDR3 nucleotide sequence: TGTGCCAGGGGCCACCAGGGTGTGAGGGCAGATACGCAGTATTTT.

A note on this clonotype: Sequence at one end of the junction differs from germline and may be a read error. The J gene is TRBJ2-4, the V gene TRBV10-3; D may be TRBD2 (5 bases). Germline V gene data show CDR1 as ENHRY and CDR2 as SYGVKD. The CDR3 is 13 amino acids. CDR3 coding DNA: TGTGCCATCAGTGAGGCTAGCACAGATATGCAGTACTTT. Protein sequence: CAISEASTDMQYF.

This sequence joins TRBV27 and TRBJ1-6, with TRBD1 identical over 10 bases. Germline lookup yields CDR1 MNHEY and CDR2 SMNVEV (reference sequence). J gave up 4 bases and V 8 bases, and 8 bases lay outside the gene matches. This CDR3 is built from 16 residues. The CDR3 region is CASGRGQGTYNSPLHF. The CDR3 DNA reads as TGTGCCAGCGGCCGGGGACAGGGGACATATAATTCACCCCTCCACTTT.

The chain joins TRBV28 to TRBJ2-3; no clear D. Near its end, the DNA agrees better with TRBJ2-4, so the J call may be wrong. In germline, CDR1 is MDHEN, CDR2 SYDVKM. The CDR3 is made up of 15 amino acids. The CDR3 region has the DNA TGTGCCAGCAGTTTAGCGGTTACCGACACAGATATTCAGTACTTC. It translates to CASSLAVTDTDIQYF.

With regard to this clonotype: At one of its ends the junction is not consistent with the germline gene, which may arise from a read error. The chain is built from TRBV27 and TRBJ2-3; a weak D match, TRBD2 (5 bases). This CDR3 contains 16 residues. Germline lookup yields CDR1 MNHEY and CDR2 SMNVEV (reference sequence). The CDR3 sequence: CASSLYQASSTDIQYF. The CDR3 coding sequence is TGTGCCAGCAGTTTATACCAGGCGTCTAGCACAGATATTCAGTACTTT.

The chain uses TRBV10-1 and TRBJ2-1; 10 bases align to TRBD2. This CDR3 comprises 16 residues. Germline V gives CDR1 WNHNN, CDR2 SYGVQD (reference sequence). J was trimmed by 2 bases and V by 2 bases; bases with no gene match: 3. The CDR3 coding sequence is TGCGCCAGCAGTGAGGCTAGCGGGAGTACCTACAATGAGCAGTTCTTC. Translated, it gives CASSEASGSTYNEQFF.

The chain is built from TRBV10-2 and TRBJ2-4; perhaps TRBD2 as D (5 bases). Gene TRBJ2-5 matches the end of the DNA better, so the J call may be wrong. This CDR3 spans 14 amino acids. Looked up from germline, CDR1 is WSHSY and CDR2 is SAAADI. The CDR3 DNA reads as TGCGCCAGCAGTGATTCGCGGGCAGCGGAGACCCAGTACTTC. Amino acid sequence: CASSDSRAAETQYF.

The CDR3 sequence: CASRYGSVDGYTF. CDR3 sequence (DNA): TGTGCCAGCAGGTACGGGAGTGTAGATGGCTACACCTTC. This chain joins TRBV6-5 and TRBJ1-2; D gene unclear. With 6 bases removed from V and 6 bases from J, the gap between germline ends came to 14 bases. The germline V gene encodes CDR1 MNHEY and CDR2 SVGAGI. The CDR3 consists of 13 residues.

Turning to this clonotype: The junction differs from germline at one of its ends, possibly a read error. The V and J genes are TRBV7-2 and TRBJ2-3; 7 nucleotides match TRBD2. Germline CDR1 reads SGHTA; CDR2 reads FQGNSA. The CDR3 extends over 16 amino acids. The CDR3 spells CASGGGAGSDQDTQYF. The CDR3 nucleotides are TGTGCCAGCGGGGGAGGAGCGGGGAGTGACCAAGATACGCAGTACTTT.

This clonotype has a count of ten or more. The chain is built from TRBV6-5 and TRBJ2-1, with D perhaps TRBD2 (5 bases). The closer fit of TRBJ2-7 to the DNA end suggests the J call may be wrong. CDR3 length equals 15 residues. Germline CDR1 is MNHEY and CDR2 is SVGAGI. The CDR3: CASSSPGAEKYEQYF. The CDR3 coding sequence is TGTGCCAGCAGTTCCCCTGGAGCGGAGAAATACGAGCAGTACTTC.

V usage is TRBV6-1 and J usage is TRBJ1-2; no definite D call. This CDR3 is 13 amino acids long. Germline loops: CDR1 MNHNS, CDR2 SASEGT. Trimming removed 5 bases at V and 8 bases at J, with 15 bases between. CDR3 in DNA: TGTGCCAGCAGTCGGATGAGTTCGGACGGCTACACCTTC. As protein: CASSRMSSDGYTF.

The CDR3 sequence is CASSPNSQGSYEQYF. The CDR3 bases are TGTGCCAGCAGCCCCAACTCACAGGGTTCCTACGAGCAGTACTTC. The chain combines TRBV12-3 or TRBV12-4 with TRBJ2-1, with D possibly TRBD1 on 6 matching bases. The closer fit of TRBJ2-7 to the DNA end suggests the J call may be wrong. CDR3 length equals 15 residues.

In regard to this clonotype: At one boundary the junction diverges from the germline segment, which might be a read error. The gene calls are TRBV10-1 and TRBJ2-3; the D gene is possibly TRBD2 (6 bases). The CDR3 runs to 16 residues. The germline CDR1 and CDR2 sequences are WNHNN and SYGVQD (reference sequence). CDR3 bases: TGCGCCAGCAGGGAGACCGGGGGTGCGGACCCAGATACGCAGTACTTT. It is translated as CASRETGGADPDTQYF.

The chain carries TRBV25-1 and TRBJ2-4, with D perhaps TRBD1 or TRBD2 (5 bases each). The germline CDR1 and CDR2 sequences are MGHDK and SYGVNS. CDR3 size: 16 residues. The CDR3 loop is CACSESGLWAKDTQYF. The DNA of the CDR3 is TGTGCGTGCAGTGAATCGGGGCTGTGGGCCAAAGATACTCAGTACTTC.

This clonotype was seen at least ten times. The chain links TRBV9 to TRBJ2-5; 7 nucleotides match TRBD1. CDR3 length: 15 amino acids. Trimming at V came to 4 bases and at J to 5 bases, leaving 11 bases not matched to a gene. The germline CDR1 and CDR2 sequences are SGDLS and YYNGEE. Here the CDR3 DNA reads TGTGCCAGCAGCCCCCGGGACAGAACCTACGAGACCCAGTACTTC. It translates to CASSPRDRTYETQYF.

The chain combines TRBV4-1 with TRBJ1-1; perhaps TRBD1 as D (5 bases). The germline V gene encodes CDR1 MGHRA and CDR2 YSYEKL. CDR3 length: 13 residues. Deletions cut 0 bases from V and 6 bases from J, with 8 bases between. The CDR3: CASSQESGPEAFF. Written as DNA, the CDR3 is TGCGCCAGCAGCCAAGAATCGGGGCCTGAAGCTTTCTTT.